Presented here are 24 T cell receptor beta chains from one specimen sequenced in a study of T cell responses to AZD1222 COVID-19 vaccine. Using immunoSEQ multiplex PCR, the repertoire was profiled, and TCRdb retains in-frame clones only, with some absent. The profile shows around 150,000 clones, roughly 92% of them singletons. The sequencing here drew on peripheral blood, taken on day 0 of AZD1222 vaccination. The receptors here all came from an adult in good health.

This sequence joins TRBV28 and TRBJ2-7; the match to TRBD1 covers 9 bases. The CDR3 totals 18 residues. Germline CDR1 MDHEN, CDR2 SYDVKM. V was clipped by 9 bases and J by 2 bases; unmatched bases: 20. The chain's CDR3 is CASKDTPGQGESTYEQYF. The CDR3 DNA reads TGTGCCAGTAAGGATACTCCGGGACAGGGCGAGAGTACCTACGAGCAGTACTTC.

The V call is TRBV28, the J call TRBJ2-7; a weak D match, TRBD2 (6 bases). The CDR3 extends over 12 amino acids. Deletions cut 4 bases from V and 6 bases from J, with 10 bases between. The germline gives CDR1 MDHEN, CDR2 SYDVKM. The CDR3 nucleotides are TGTGCCAGCAGTTCGGGACTTCGCGAGCAGTACTTC. Translating gives CASSSGLREQYF.

The V call is TRBV15, the J call TRBJ2-1; 8 positions match TRBD1. Germline lookup yields CDR1 LNHNV and CDR2 YYDKDF (reference sequence). This CDR3 comprises 18 residues. V shed 1 base and J 2 bases; nucleotides not matched to a gene: 10. The CDR3 region is CATSRGRGQTPTYNEQFF. CDR3 DNA: TGTGCCACCAGCAGAGGCAGGGGGCAAACACCCACCTACAATGAGCAGTTCTTC.

This rearrangement joins TRBV6-2 or TRBV6-3 to TRBJ2-3; D gene ambiguous. Germline V gene lookup returns CDR1 MNHEY and CDR2 SVGEGT. The CDR3 has 16 amino acids. V shed 4 bases and J shed 7 bases, with 21 bases lying between them. The chain's CDR3 is CASSFGNGKTKHTQYF. The DNA for the CDR3 is TGTGCCAGCAGTTTCGGAAACGGAAAAACTAAACATACGCAGTATTTT.

The V gene is TRBV7-9, the J gene TRBJ1-1; TRBD1 matches 11 bases. Trimming removed 1 base from V and 6 bases from J; junction bases left unmatched: 4. CDR1 is SEHNR and CDR2 is FQNEAQ in the germline V gene (reference sequence). This CDR3 is built from 15 residues. CDR3 sequence reads: CASSLDRDRGSEAFF. In DNA form, the CDR3 reads TGTGCCAGCAGCTTAGACCGGGACAGGGGGTCTGAAGCTTTCTTT.

The CDR3 sequence: CASRPLAVTYNEQFF. CDR3 sequence (DNA): TGTGCCAGCAGACCACTAGCGGTAACCTACAATGAGCAGTTCTTC. This chain uses TRBV6-1 with TRBJ2-1, with 8 bases identical to TRBD2. Germline CDR1 is MNHNS and CDR2 is SASEGT. Trimming at V came to 6 bases and at J to 2 bases, leaving 6 bases not matched to a gene. The CDR3 has 15 amino acids.

CDR3 amino acids: CASSDRTAPSYNEQFF. The CDR3 region has the DNA TGTGCCAGCAGCGATCGGACAGCACCCTCCTACAATGAGCAGTTCTTC. The rearrangement links TRBV3-1 (or the pseudogene TRBV3-2) to TRBJ2-1; TRBD1 might be the D (6 bases). Germline V gives CDR1 LGHDT, CDR2 YNNKEL (reference sequence). V dropped 5 bases and J dropped 0 bases, with 14 bases sitting between them. This CDR3 has 16 amino acids.

This chain uses TRBV15 with TRBJ1-1; D is unresolved. Germline V gene sequence: CDR1 LNHNV, CDR2 YYDKDF (reference sequence). Trimming removed 0 bases from V and 0 bases from J, with 5 bases in between. This CDR3 spans 14 amino acids. In nucleotides, the CDR3 is TGTGCCACCAGCAGAGATGTGATGAACACTGAAGCTTTCTTT. This sequence encodes CATSRDVMNTEAFF.

The rearrangement joins TRBV6-5 to TRBJ2-1; 12 bases are shared with TRBD2. V was pared by 7 bases and J by 6 bases, with 7 bases of the junction left unmatched. The CDR3 is 15 amino acids. Germline V lookup: CDR1 MNHEY, CDR2 SVGAGI. CDR3 sequence: CASTSLAGGPNEQFF. As DNA, the CDR3 is TGTGCCAGCACCTCTCTAGCGGGGGGGCCCAATGAGCAGTTCTTC.

The chain carries TRBV9 and TRBJ2-1; tentatively, D is TRBD1 or TRBD2 (5 bases each). CDR3 size: 14 residues. Between the trimmed V and J ends, which lost 3 bases and 4 bases, there was a span of 11 bases. The germline CDR1 and CDR2 sequences are SGDLS and YYNGEE. The DNA of the CDR3 is TGTGCCAGCAGCGAGTGGGGACGGTACAATGAGCAGTTCTTC. This gives the protein CASSEWGRYNEQFF.

The chain has TRBV3-1 (or the pseudogene TRBV3-2) and TRBJ2-7; D gene uncertain. The CDR3 is 14 amino acids. V lost 4 bases and J 1 base, leaving 11 bases between the germline ends. Germline V gene sequence: CDR1 LGHDT, CDR2 YNNKEL (reference sequence). CDR3 nucleotide sequence: TGTGCCAGCAGCCCAGAGGTCTTTTCCTACGAGCAGTACTTC. It specifies CASSPEVFSYEQYF.

The rearrangement links TRBV9 to TRBJ2-3, with D unclear. Germline V lookup: CDR1 SGDLS, CDR2 YYNGEE. The ends were cut back, 3 bases at V and 5 bases at J, with 4 bases in the middle. There are 11 residues in the CDR3. The CDR3 protein is CASSAEDTQYF. The CDR3 DNA reads TGTGCCAGCAGCGCTGAAGATACGCAGTATTTT.

CDR3 coding DNA: TGTGCCAGCAGCCCTCGGGGGGGCCTCGCAGATACGCAGTATTTT. It encodes CASSPRGGLADTQYF. V and J are TRBV3-1 (or the pseudogene TRBV3-2) and TRBJ2-3; 8 bases agree with TRBD2. This CDR3 is built from 15 residues. V gave up 4 bases and J gave up 4 bases; unmatched junction bases: 7. Germline V gene data show CDR1 as LGHDT and CDR2 as YNNKEL (reference sequence).

DNA for the CDR3: TGTGCCAGCAGTGACACCAAGTATGGCTACACCTTC. Protein: CASSDTKYGYTF. V is TRBV2 and J is TRBJ1-2; D unresolved. Germline CDR1 and CDR2: SNHLY and FYNNEI. The CDR3 is 12 residues long. Deletions cut 3 bases from V and 5 bases from J, with 7 bases between.

The chain recombines TRBV9 with TRBJ1-3; D gene ambiguous. Between the trimmed V and J ends, which lost 4 bases and 0 bases, there was a span of 17 bases. The germline CDR1 and CDR2 sequences are SGDLS and YYNGEE. This CDR3 is 17 amino acids long. CDR3 protein: CASSSTARSPSGNTIYF. CDR3 nucleotide sequence: TGTGCCAGCAGCTCCACGGCCCGGTCACCCTCTGGAAACACCATATATTTT.

This clone showed up just once. CDR3 loop: CASSWVKETQYF. The DNA for the CDR3 is TGCGCCAGCAGCTGGGTAAAAGAGACCCAGTACTTC. The chain employs TRBV5-1 and TRBJ2-5; no clear D gene. This CDR3 is 12 amino acids long. Germline V gene lookup returns CDR1 SGHRS and CDR2 YFSETQ. V was clipped by 3 bases and J by 3 bases, with 6 bases between them.

The chain couples TRBV28 to TRBJ2-5, with D uncertain. The V gene's germline CDR1 is MDHEN and CDR2 SYDVKM. The CDR3 is made up of 12 amino acids. V was pared by 7 bases and J by 0 bases, with 6 bases between. In DNA form, the CDR3 reads TGTGCCAGCACCAGGTACCAAGAGACCCAGTACTTC. Amino acid sequence: CASTRYQETQYF. The whole variable domain, remainder taken from reference TRBV28 and TRBJ2-5, is DVKVTQSSRYLVKRTGEKVFLECVQDMDHENMFWYRQDPGLGLRLIYFSYDVKMKEKGDIPEGYSVSREKKERFSLILESASTNQTSMYLCASTRYQETQYFGPGTRLLVL.

V usage is TRBV5-5 and J usage is TRBJ2-7; D gene ambiguous. V lost 3 bases and J 2 bases, leaving 9 bases between the germline ends. The CDR3 loop spans 13 amino acids. The germline gives CDR1 SGHKS, CDR2 YYEKEE (reference sequence). The CDR3 nucleotides read TGTGCCAGCAGCTCTCAGGAAACCTACGAGCAGTACTTC. This translates into CASSSQETYEQYF.

The rearrangement uses TRBV2 and TRBJ1-2; no firm D call. Trimming removed 4 bases from V and 4 bases from J, with 10 bases in between. The V gene's germline CDR1 is SNHLY and CDR2 FYNNEI. This CDR3 has 13 amino acids. DNA for the CDR3: TGTGCCAGCAGTGGGAGCGTCGCCTATGGCTACACCTTC. Translating gives CASSGSVAYGYTF.

The V and J genes are TRBV28 and TRBJ2-1, with D hard to call. Germline CDR1 reads MDHEN; CDR2 reads SYDVKM. Trimming shortened V by 7 bases and J by 6 bases, and 10 bases separated the two germline ends. The CDR3 is 12 amino acids. In DNA form, the CDR3 reads TGTGCCAGCACCACGCCGGGCAATGAGCAGTTCTTC. Translated, it gives CASTTPGNEQFF.

This sequence joins TRBV6-6 and TRBJ2-1, with TRBD2 matching over 10 bases. Germline trimming cut 7 bases from V and 5 bases from J; bases unmatched to any gene: 8. CDR3 size: 15 residues. Germline loops: CDR1 MNHNY, CDR2 SVGAGI (reference sequence). The CDR3 region has the DNA TGTGCCAGCAACGGAGGACTAGCGGAGAACAATGAGCAGTTCTTC. This gives the protein CASNGGLAENNEQFF.

The chain is built from TRBV6-6 and TRBJ1-2, with D tentatively TRBD1 (6 bases). This CDR3 is 14 amino acids long. Per the germline V gene, CDR1 is MNHNY and CDR2 is SVGAGI (reference sequence). Trimming stripped 7 bases from V and 4 bases from J, with 16 bases between. This chain's CDR3 is CASTETGRGYGYTF. CDR3 DNA sequence: TGTGCCAGCACCGAAACAGGGAGAGGCTATGGCTACACCTTC.

This clone occurred once. J is TRBJ1-5 and V is TRBV11-2; 7 bases are a match to TRBD1. The CDR3 consists of 17 residues. The V gene's germline CDR1 is SGHAT and CDR2 FQNNGV. V gave up 4 bases and J gave up 1 base; unmatched junction bases: 10. CDR3 sequence: CASSYGDSYESNQPQHF. In nucleotides, the CDR3 is TGTGCCAGCAGCTATGGGGACAGCTATGAAAGCAATCAGCCCCAGCATTTT.

The CDR3 region is CASGTLATDYEQYF. In nucleotides, the CDR3 is TGTGCCAGCGGTACCTTAGCGACAGACTACGAGCAGTACTTC. V gene TRBV27 combines with J gene TRBJ2-7; TRBD1 or TRBD2 may be the D gene (5 bases each). The CDR3 runs to 14 residues. Germline V gene lookup returns CDR1 MNHEY and CDR2 SMNVEV (reference sequence). V dropped 8 bases and J dropped 3 bases, with 17 bases sitting between them.